The present TCR beta chain was sequenced within a study of T cell responses to AZD1222 COVID-19 vaccine. Germline assignment: CDR1 LGHNA and CDR2 YSLEER. The V end lost 4 bases, the J end lost 4 bases, and 13 bases lay between the germline ends. The CDR3 has 14 amino acids. Produced via immunoSEQ multiplex PCR; TCRdb's table is partial and in-frame only. The sample includes about 110,000 clones, approximately 89% of them seen just once. This clone was detected once. Its antigen is still unknown. Study-wide points: Clonal diversity was possibly underestimated; the donors were predominantly white British and more often female. Distributed over spike, vaccine-associated CD4 TCRs predominated at 160-218 and 743-854. Baseline antibody screening turned up just a handful of seropositive AZD1222 recipients. It was only after the peak T cell response that any repertoires were sampled.

The source is an adult in good health. The input for sequencing was peripheral blood, taken on day 0 of AZD1222 vaccination. The chain carries TRBV4-3 and TRBJ1-1; TRBD1 might be the D (6 bases). CDR3 residues: CASSRTRGGTEAFF. The CDR3 nucleotides read TGCGCCAGCAGCCGTACGAGAGGGGGCACTGAAGCTTTCTTT.